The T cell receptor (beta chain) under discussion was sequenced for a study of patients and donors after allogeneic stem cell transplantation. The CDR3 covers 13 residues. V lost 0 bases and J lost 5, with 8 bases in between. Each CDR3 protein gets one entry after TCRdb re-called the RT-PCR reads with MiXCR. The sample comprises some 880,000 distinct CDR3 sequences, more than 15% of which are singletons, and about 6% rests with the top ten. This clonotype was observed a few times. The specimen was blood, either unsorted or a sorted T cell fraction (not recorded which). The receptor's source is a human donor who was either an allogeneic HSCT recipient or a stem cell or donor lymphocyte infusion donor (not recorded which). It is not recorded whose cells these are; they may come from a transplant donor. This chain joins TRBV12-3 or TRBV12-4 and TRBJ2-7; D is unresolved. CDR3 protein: CASSLAPVDEQYF. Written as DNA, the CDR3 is TGTGCCAGCAGTTTAGCGCCAGTAGACGAGCAGTACTTC.